This TCR beta chain appears in the sequencing data of a study of blood T cell repertoires in COVID-19. Whole-study context: Researchers got acute and convalescent COVID-19 samples from the United States, Italy and Spain. In each case, the material was cDNA or gDNA derived from T cells, B-cell-depleted T cells, or PBMCs.

Per germline, CDR1 SNHLY and CDR2 FYNNEI. This CDR3 region has 20 residues. The junction had 19 bases not matched to a gene; V was cut back by 2 bases and J by 3 bases. In the source study's methods: Cell counts per sample came from amplifying reference gene primers. The repertoire was sequenced with immunoSEQ multiplex PCR; TCRdb's copy has only in-frame clones and lacks some. The V and J calls and the clone size are those of that table, but D and trimming were determined from the DNA. The table includes approximately 150,000 clones, roughly 87% detected once. The sample holds a few counts of this clone.

The sequenced sample consisted of peripheral blood. The clonotype comes from a woman aged 55 to 70 who had recovered from COVID-19. This chain joins TRBV2 and TRBJ2-3; 8 bases line up with TRBD2. Here the CDR3 reads CASSEYLHRGGTPRTDTQYF. Written as DNA, the CDR3 is TGTGCCAGCAGTGAATACCTCCATCGCGGGGGGACCCCTAGGACAGATACGCAGTATTTT.